These 22 T cell receptor beta chains were sequenced from one sample in a study of cytomegalovirus exposure and HLA in healthy donors. This PCR relied on a set of 60 Vbeta primers and 13 Jbeta primers. Only in-frame clones appear in the TCRdb table, and some are missing; sequencing was by immunoSEQ multiplex PCR. The sample consists of 89,000 or so clones, roughly 75% of them appearing once. Sequenced material: PBMCs. These receptors originate from a man aged 60 to 75 in good health and CMV-seronegative.

This clone was observed a single time. The chain uses TRBV27 and TRBJ1-2, with D uncertain. The ends were cut back, 3 bases at V and 3 bases at J, with 14 bases in the middle. From germline, CDR1 is MNHEY and CDR2 SMNVEV (reference sequence). This CDR3 is built from 15 residues. DNA of the CDR3: TGTGCCAGCAGTTTTAGCGTGCGGCTCGACTATGGCTACACCTTC. This translates into CASSFSVRLDYGYTF.

V usage is TRBV11-2 and J usage is TRBJ2-5, with a possible D match to TRBD2 (5 bases). With 4 bases removed from V and 5 bases from J, the gap between germline ends came to 14 bases. The CDR3 spans 14 residues. The V gene's germline CDR1 is SGHAT and CDR2 FQNNGV. The CDR3 region is CASSSGSYRETQYF. The CDR3 region has the DNA TGTGCCAGCAGCTCGGGGTCCTACCGGGAGACCCAGTACTTC.

This clone was detected only once. This sequence joins TRBV11-2 and TRBJ2-1; TRBD1 is a possible D gene (7 bases). CDR1 is SGHAT and CDR2 is FQNNGV in the germline V gene. The CDR3 runs to 16 residues. The V and J ends lost 4 bases and 3 bases respectively, with 16 bases between them. CDR3 DNA: TGTGCCAGCAGCTCGAATTGGAGGGGGCTCTACAATGAGCAGTTCTTC. It codes for CASSSNWRGLYNEQFF.

This clone was detected only a few times. The gene calls are TRBV6-1 and TRBJ2-3, with D unresolved. The CDR3 consists of 15 residues. CDR1 is MNHNS, CDR2 SASEGT, per germline. Trimming took 1 base from V and 0 from J, leaving 8 bases between them. The CDR3 protein is CASSEGGRSTDTQYF. The CDR3 coding sequence is TGTGCCAGCAGTGAAGGCGGTAGAAGCACAGATACGCAGTATTTT.

The rearrangement links TRBV7-3 to TRBJ2-2, with D possibly TRBD1 on 5 matching bases. The germline CDR1 and CDR2 sequences are SGHTA and FQGTGA. CDR3 size: 15 residues. V shed 2 bases and J shed 0 bases, with 7 bases lying between them. As DNA, the CDR3 is TGTGCCAGCAGCTTAGACAGAACGAACACCGGGGAGCTGTTTTTT. Amino acids: CASSLDRTNTGELFF.

The chain uses TRBV5-1 and TRBJ1-4; tentative D call: TRBD1 (5 bases). V lost 4 bases and J 8 bases, leaving 15 bases between the germline ends. Per the germline V gene, CDR1 is SGHRS and CDR2 is YFSETQ. The CDR3 consists of 14 residues. The CDR3 DNA reads as TGCGCCAGCAGCCCGAGGCAGGGCGACGAAAAACTGTTTTTT. Translated: CASSPRQGDEKLFF. The full variable domain, rest sourced from reference TRBV5-1 and TRBJ1-4, is KAGVTQTPRYLIKTRGQQVTLSCSPISGHRSVSWYQQTPGQGLQFLFEYFSETQRNKGNFPGRFSGRQFSNSRSEMNVSTLELGDSALYLCASSPRQGDEKLFFGSGTQLSVL.

The chain carries TRBV15 and TRBJ2-6; D call uncertain. This CDR3 has 15 amino acids. Germline CDR1 is LNHNV and CDR2 is YYDKDF (reference sequence). The V gene lost 0 bases and the J gene lost 0 bases, with 3 bases spanning the gap. DNA of the CDR3: TGTGCCACCAGCAGAGATCTCTCTGGGGCCAACGTCCTGACTTTC. This encodes CATSRDLSGANVLTF.

The gene calls are TRBV7-9 and TRBJ2-7; D might be TRBD2 (6 bases). The CDR3 totals 14 residues. The V gene's germline CDR1 is SEHNR and CDR2 FQNEAQ (reference sequence). V shed 2 bases and J shed 1 base, with 9 bases lying between them. The CDR3 DNA sequence: TGTGCCAGCAGCTTATGGGGGGAATCCTACGAGCAGTACTTC. Translating it yields CASSLWGESYEQYF.

The gene calls are TRBV10-1 and TRBJ2-1; a possible D gene is TRBD2 (6 bases). Between the trimmed V and J ends, which lost 0 bases and 6 bases, there was a span of 12 bases. There are 15 residues in the CDR3. Germline CDR1 WNHNN, CDR2 SYGVQD (reference sequence). CDR3 sequence: CASSESGDSLNEQFF. CDR3 coding DNA: TGCGCCAGCAGTGAGTCTGGGGACTCCCTCAATGAGCAGTTCTTC.

This clone was seen a single time. The CDR3 nucleotides read TGTGCCAGTAGTTACGGGTCCTACGAGCAGTACTTC. This codes for CASSYGSYEQYF. The J gene is TRBJ2-7, the V gene TRBV19; no clear D. The CDR3 contains 12 residues. Germline V gene sequence: CDR1 LNHDA, CDR2 SQIVND (reference sequence). V lost 5 bases to trimming and J lost 1 base, with 6 bases between them.

This chain joins TRBV15 and TRBJ1-4, with TRBD1 identical over 7 bases. CDR3 length: 17 amino acids. The V gene's germline CDR1 is LNHNV and CDR2 YYDKDF (reference sequence). With 0 bases clipped from V and 7 bases from J, the junction kept 11 bases outside the gene matches. CDR3 sequence: CATSRDLIRQGGEKLFF. In DNA form, the CDR3 reads TGTGCCACCAGCAGAGATCTTATAAGGCAGGGGGGTGAAAAACTGTTTTTT.

This chain connects TRBV19 to TRBJ1-5; TRBD1 matches 7 bases. Germline CDR1 LNHDA, CDR2 SQIVND (reference sequence). V gave up 0 bases and J gave up 4 bases; unmatched junction bases: 6. This CDR3 is 16 amino acids long. The CDR3 nucleotides read TGTGCCAGTAGTATAGATGGCGCAGGGGGGAATCAGCCCCAGCATTTT. It codes for CASSIDGAGGNQPQHF.

The chain combines TRBV18 with TRBJ2-1; 13 bases fit TRBD2. The germline gives CDR1 KGHSH, CDR2 LQKENI. This CDR3 is built from 15 residues. V lost 3 bases and J lost 10; bases outside the gene matches: 6. The CDR3 spells CASSPGTSGAGEQFF. In DNA, the CDR3 is TGTGCCAGCTCACCCGGGACTAGCGGGGCAGGCGAGCAGTTCTTC.

The rearrangement joins TRBV23-1 to TRBJ1-2, with 10 bases aligning to TRBD1. TRBV23-1 is sorted into the ORF group, with uncertain function. CDR3 length: 16 residues. The junction had 8 bases not matched to a gene; V was cut back by 7 bases and J by 0 bases. This CDR3 reads CASTETGGQANYGYTF. CDR3 nucleotides: TGCGCCAGCACGGAGACAGGGGGCCAAGCTAACTATGGCTACACCTTC.

This clone was counted only a few times. This chain uses TRBV30 with TRBJ2-2, with D unresolved. Trimming pared 8 bases from V and 1 base from J, leaving 8 bases between. CDR3 length: 12 amino acids. Germline CDR1 is GTSNPN and CDR2 is SVGIG (reference sequence). The CDR3 is CAHRQNTGELFF. The CDR3 coding sequence is TGTGCCCACCGACAGAACACCGGGGAGCTGTTTTTT.

J is TRBJ1-5 and V is TRBV19, with D possibly being TRBD1 (5 bases). This CDR3 has 13 amino acids. V was shortened by 5 bases and J by 5 bases, with 10 bases between the two germline ends. Germline lookup yields CDR1 LNHDA and CDR2 SQIVND (reference sequence). Here the CDR3 reads CASSPGRDQPQHF. The CDR3, as DNA: TGTGCCAGTAGTCCAGGGAGGGATCAGCCCCAGCATTTT. The full variable domain, completed using reference TRBV19 and TRBJ1-5, is DGGITQSPKYLFRKEGQNVTLSCEQNLNHDAMYWYRQDPGQGLRLIYYSQIVNDFQKGDIAEGYSVSREKKESFPLTVTSAQKNPTAFYLCASSPGRDQPQHFGDGTRLSIL.

V and J are TRBV6-1 and TRBJ1-1, with TRBD1 matching 7 bases. V shed 6 bases, J shed 4 bases, and the junction held 8 bases outside the gene matches. Looked up from germline, CDR1 is MNHNS and CDR2 is SASEGT. The CDR3 is made up of 14 amino acids. CDR3 in amino acids: CASRPTGSGTEAFF. In DNA form, the CDR3 reads TGTGCCAGCAGACCGACAGGGAGTGGCACTGAAGCTTTCTTT.

The J gene is TRBJ1-4, the V gene TRBV19, with 9 nucleotides matching TRBD1. Germline V gene data show CDR1 as LNHDA and CDR2 as SQIVND (reference sequence). V shed 3 bases, J shed 7 bases, and the junction held 6 bases outside the gene matches. The CDR3 loop spans 15 amino acids. The CDR3 nucleotides are TGTGCCAGTAGTATCGCGACAGGGGGTCGTGAAAAACTGTTTTTT. It is translated as CASSIATGGREKLFF. Looking up the rest from reference TRBV19 and TRBJ1-4 gives the full variable domain: DGGITQSPKYLFRKEGQNVTLSCEQNLNHDAMYWYRQDPGQGLRLIYYSQIVNDFQKGDIAEGYSVSREKKESFPLTVTSAQKNPTAFYLCASSIATGGREKLFFGSGTQLSVL.

The V gene is TRBV6-5, the J gene TRBJ1-2; 7 nucleotides align to TRBD1. The CDR3 totals 13 residues. Germline CDR1 MNHEY, CDR2 SVGAGI. Trimming removed 6 bases from V and 6 bases from J; junction bases left unmatched: 7. Here the CDR3 reads CASRIDREDGYTF. The CDR3 bases are TGTGCCAGCAGGATCGACAGGGAGGATGGCTACACCTTC.

The count of this clone is one. The conserved final phenylalanine or tryptophan is absent from the CDR3, which likely points to a read error. The chain joins TRBV6-4 to TRBJ1-2; D possibly corresponds to TRBD1 (6 bases). The germline CDR1 and CDR2 sequences are MRHNA and SNTAGT. This CDR3 is built from 11 residues. The V end lost 6 bases, the J end lost 8 bases, and 10 bases lay between the germline ends. This CDR3 is CASRGAGGYTS. In DNA form, the CDR3 reads TGTGCCAGCAGGGGGGCCGGAGGCTACACCTCC.

This clone was observed once. The rearrangement uses TRBV12-5 and TRBJ2-3, with D possibly TRBD2 on 6 matching bases. V shed 0 bases and J shed 6 bases, with 19 bases lying between them. The CDR3 covers 17 residues. The germline gives CDR1 LGHNT, CDR2 FRNRAP. The CDR3 coding sequence is TGTGCTAGTGGTTTGGTGCCCCTTGTGACTAGTACCGATACGCAGTATTTT. It yields the protein CASGLVPLVTSTDTQYF. Full variable domain (outside the CDR3, taken from reference TRBV12-5 and TRBJ2-3): DARVTQTPRHKVTEMGQEVTMRCQPILGHNTVFWYRQTMMQGLELLAYFRNRAPLDDSGMPKDRFSAEMPDATLATLKIQPSEPRDSAVYFCASGLVPLVTSTDTQYFGPGTRLTVL.

This clone is medium-sized within its sample. The chain recombines TRBV6-4 with TRBJ2-1, with 9 bases matching TRBD2. V dropped 6 bases and J dropped 3; count of bases not matched to a gene: 9. The CDR3 runs 16 residues. Germline V gives CDR1 MRHNA, CDR2 SNTAGT. CDR3 region: CASSPKAGGGYNEQFF. Here the CDR3 DNA reads TGTGCCAGCAGCCCCAAAGCGGGGGGAGGCTACAATGAGCAGTTCTTC.